This is a list of T cell receptor beta chains from one sample in a study of cytomegalovirus exposure and HLA in healthy donors. TCRdb's table, derived via immunoSEQ multiplex PCR, lists solely in-frame clones and lacks some. Found here are approximately 130,000 clones, over 75% of them singletons; the top ten hold more than 0.95%. The specimen was PBMCs. The source is a man aged 50 or older in good health and CMV-seronegative. The CDR3 runs from the conserved cysteine through the conserved F or W. D genes are given only for firm matches. Clone size is shown for a subset of rows, as once, few, many or a class of expanded clone.

v_gene,d_gene,abundance,j_gene,CDR3aa,CDR3nt
TRBV7-9,TRBD2,NA,TRBJ2-5,CASSTGLAVQETQYF,TGTGCCAGCAGCACGGGACTAGCGGTACAAGAGACCCAGTACTTC
TRBV2,TRBD2,NA,TRBJ2-1,CASRALAGGYNEQFF,TGTGCCAGCAGGGCGCTAGCGGGAGGGTACAATGAGCAGTTCTTC
TRBV2,NA,few,TRBJ1-4,CASKRNEKLFF,TGTGCCAGCAAACGGAATGAAAAACTGTTTTTT
TRBV5-1,TRBD1,NA,TRBJ2-5,CASRNRGGETQYF,TGCGCCAGCAGGAACAGGGGCGGTGAGACCCAGTACTTC
TRBV4-3,NA,few,TRBJ2-6,CASSQDLFGANVLTF,TGCGCCAGCAGCCAAGATCTTTTCGGGGCCAACGTCCTGACTTTC
TRBV5-1,NA,few,TRBJ2-1,CASSSWPAGDNEQFF,TGCGCCAGCAGCTCTTGGCCGGCGGGTGACAATGAGCAGTTCTTC
TRBV4-2,TRBD1,NA,TRBJ1-5,CASSQDGQGATNQPQHF,TGTGCCAGCAGCCAAGATGGACAGGGCGCTACAAATCAGCCCCAGCATTTT
TRBV5-6,TRBD1,few,TRBJ1-1,CASSRGTGGNTEAFF,TGTGCCAGCAGCCGAGGGACAGGGGGGAACACTGAAGCTTTCTTT
TRBV2,NA,many,TRBJ1-5,CASSEVRGSNQPQHF,TGTGCCAGCAGTGAAGTGCGGGGTAGCAATCAGCCCCAGCATTTT
TRBV5-6,TRBD2,NA,TRBJ2-3,CASRLLGLAGADTQYF,TGTGCCAGCAGATTACTGGGACTAGCGGGAGCAGATACGCAGTATTTT
TRBV20-1,NA,NA,TRBJ2-1,CSARGGHEQFF,TGCAGTGCTAGAGGAGGTCATGAGCAGTTCTTC
TRBV7-8,TRBD2,few,TRBJ2-2,CASSLGLAGGRRDTGELFF,TGTGCCAGCAGCTTGGGACTAGCGGGAGGGAGGAGGGACACCGGGGAGCTGTTTTTT
TRBV7-2,NA,NA,TRBJ2-5,CASSPPTPGRGRRAQYF,TGTGCCAGCAGCCCCCCCACTCCGGGGCGGGGGCGGAGGGCCCAGTACTTC
TRBV30,NA,NA,TRBJ1-3,CAWSVQESSGNTIYF,TGTGCCTGGAGTGTACAGGAATCCTCTGGAAACACCATATATTTT
TRBV5-1,TRBD1,NA,TRBJ1-4,CASSPGGTGDEKLFF,TGCGCCAGCAGCCCGGGGGGGACAGGGGATGAAAAACTGTTTTTT
TRBV7-3,NA,NA,TRBJ2-3,CASSSPGTSTDTQYF,TGTGCCAGCAGCTCGCCCGGGACTAGCACAGATACGCAGTATTTT
TRBV9,NA,NA,TRBJ1-1,CASSRGGVPLNTEAFF,TGTGCCAGCAGCCGGGGGGGGGTGCCCCTGAACACTGAAGCTTTCTTT
TRBV27,TRBD2,NA,TRBJ2-7,CASRLAGVPYEQYF,TGTGCCAGCAGGTTAGCGGGAGTGCCGTACGAGCAGTACTTC
TRBV2,NA,few,TRBJ2-7,CASKVGGVYEQYF,TGTGCCAGCAAGGTGGGAGGCGTCTACGAGCAGTACTTC
TRBV29-1,NA,few,TRBJ1-1,CSVESGGTEAFF,TGCAGCGTTGAATCGGGTGGCACTGAAGCTTTCTTT
TRBV19,TRBD2,NA,TRBJ2-1,CASSTWTSGANEQFF,TGTGCCAGTAGTACTTGGACTAGCGGAGCCAATGAGCAGTTCTTC
TRBV19,NA,NA,TRBJ1-1,CASSMGGATEAFF,TGTGCCAGTAGTATGGGTGGGGCCACTGAAGCTTTCTTT
TRBV28,TRBD2,once,TRBJ2-7,CASSSSGNSYEQYF,TGTGCCAGCAGCTCAAGCGGGAACTCCTACGAGCAGTACTTC
TRBV28,NA,few,TRBJ1-2,CASGTRWTAYGYTF,TGTGCCAGCGGTACTCGTTGGACAGCCTATGGCTACACCTTC
TRBV7-9,NA,NA,TRBJ1-2,CASSIPRGGYTF,TGTGCCAGCAGCATCCCCCGGGGTGGCTACACCTTC
TRBV5-1,TRBD1,NA,TRBJ1-1,CASTQGGHTEAFF,TGCGCCAGCACCCAGGGGGGACACACTGAAGCTTTCTTT
TRBV4-3,TRBD1,NA,TRBJ1-1,CASSPTPGQGLSEAFF,TGCGCCAGCAGCCCAACCCCGGGACAGGGGTTGAGTGAAGCTTTCTTT
TRBV28,TRBD1,NA,TRBJ1-4,CASSGRQGANEKLFF,TGTGCCAGCAGTGGAAGACAGGGGGCTAATGAAAAACTGTTTTTT
TRBV11-2,NA,NA,TRBJ2-7,CASSLEGTNYEQYF,TGTGCCAGCAGCTTAGAAGGCACAAACTACGAGCAGTACTTC
TRBV5-1,NA,NA,TRBJ2-7,CASSLKGSAYEQYF,TGCGCCAGCAGCTTAAAGGGGTCCGCCTACGAGCAGTACTTC
TRBV6-1,NA,NA,TRBJ2-7,CASRGVGTSFNEQYF,TGTGCCAGCAGGGGGGTCGGGACATCATTTAACGAGCAGTACTTC
TRBV28,TRBD2,few,TRBJ2-5,CASSRGAGGGTQYF,TGTGCCAGCAGTCGGGGAGCGGGAGGGGGGACCCAGTACTTC
TRBV2,TRBD1,NA,TRBJ2-1,CASSGQGNSYNEQFF,TGTGCCAGCAGTGGACAGGGGAACTCCTACAATGAGCAGTTCTTC
TRBV7-9,NA,NA,TRBJ2-3,CASSLALEVGTDTQYF,TGTGCCAGCAGCTTAGCGCTTGAGGTTGGCACAGATACGCAGTATTTT
TRBV4-1,NA,NA,TRBJ2-1,CASSQDATGYNEQFF,TGCGCCAGCAGCCAAGATGCAACCGGGTACAATGAGCAGTTCTTC
TRBV11-2,NA,NA,TRBJ1-1,CASSLTTDYEAFF,TGTGCCAGCAGCTTAACGACGGACTATGAAGCTTTCTTT
TRBV15,NA,NA,TRBJ2-7,CATGRGFEYEQYF,TGTGCCACCGGGAGGGGGTTTGAGTACGAGCAGTACTTC
TRBV30,NA,once,TRBJ1-5,CAWSADGGAAQHF,TGTGCCTGGAGTGCTGACGGGGGAGCGGCCCAGCATTTT
TRBV1,NA,NA,TRBJ2-3,CTSSQVRLAGGRDTQYF,TGCACCAGCAGCCAAGTACGACTAGCGGGAGGTCGGGATACGCAGTATTTT